This T cell receptor beta chain was documented in a study of T cell responses to AZD1222 COVID-19 vaccine (TCRdb year 2021). At the level of the whole study: Because spike-specific TCR depth and breadth did not differ between the two schedules, AZD1222 recipients who got a second dose at roughly 4 weeks were pooled with those who got a second dose at roughly 12 weeks. TCR sequencing covered approximately 230 trial participants: 200 to 220 given two doses of AZD1222 and some 25 given two doses of MenACWY control vaccine. Trial participants were enrolled into age subgroups of 18-55, 56-69 and 70-plus years, which contained around 140, 26 and 57 TCR-sequenced participants, respectively. Study-wide conclusions, independent of this receptor: The vaccine-associated CD4 TCRs covered the entire spike protein, and the dominant responses fell in regions 160-218 and 743-854. Epitopes outside the regions mutated in the B.1.351 and B.1.1.7 variants were reportedly recognized by nearly half of the unique spike-specific TCRs. Most participants were white British and females outnumbered males, and the authors suggested that clonal diversity may have been underestimated. Only a handful of AZD1222 recipients were SARS-CoV-2 seropositive at baseline, limiting conclusions about previously exposed vaccinees. Because no samples from the day 14 peak response were available, repertoires could be characterized only after the peak T cell response. After two AZD1222 doses, spike-specific TCR breadth and depth were significantly higher than at day 0 and than in MenACWY recipients. In the small 56-69-year group, the increase in depth fell short of significance, most likely because of low power.

Clipping removes 6 bases from V and 6 bases from J, with 4 as the unmatched junction base count. In the germline V gene, CDR1 corresponds to SNHLY and CDR2 to FYNNEI. The CDR3 spans 12 residues, from the cysteine through the phenylalanine. The retained sequence is limited to the CDR3, 36 bases, with the frame set at the first base. The meaning of the sample's time point label: baseline before first vaccination. Vaccinee samples came from UK trials COV001 and COV002, including a single-blind randomized controlled phase 2/3 trial of AZD1222 (ChAdOx1 nCoV-19) in healthy adults. Trial participant PBMC samples were collected at day 0 and day 28 after the second dose for TCRbeta chain sequencing. The CDR3 regions of human TCRbeta chains were subjected to immunosequencing. The source study handled its data this way. Repertoire TCRs were checked for matches against a reference library of SARS-CoV-2-specific TCRs that had been generated using the MIRA antigen-specificity platform. Breadth was defined as the fraction of unique TCRs that were SARS-CoV-2-associated. Depth was defined as the fraction of total T cells that were SARS-CoV-2-associated. Using the MIRA data, every spike-specific TCR was mapped to the spike region that the TCR reacted to and assigned to either a CD4 or a CD8 class. Log10-transformed breadth and depth values were compared by one-way ANOVA with Sidak's multiple comparisons tests. TCRdb's version of the immuneACCESS table is confined to in-frame rearrangements and falls short of the full clone set. An unresolved V gene accounts for under half of the shortfall where checked; the remainder is of unknown origin. From that table come the V and J calls and clone size; the DNA was used to work out D and trimming. Present in this sample are around 190,000 clones, over 80% of which were seen just once. 1% to 1.5% of the sample is in the top ten clones.

This clone was seen a single time. It lacks a known antigen. The sample holds no much larger clone one base away, and base qualities are not on file. The chain links TRBV2 with TRBJ2-7; 8 middle bases align to TRBD2. This TCR derives from an adult in good health. This material consisted of peripheral blood, taken on day 0 of AZD1222 vaccination. The DNA sequence reads TGTGCCAGCAGGGACACTAGCGGCGAGCAGTACTTC. Its protein is CASRDTSGEQYF.